Shown below are 18 T cell receptor beta chains from a single sample sequenced in a study of technical replicates of blood from several donors. Produced via immunoSEQ multiplex PCR; TCRdb's table is partial and in-frame only. The sample records tens of thousands of clones, roughly 95% being singletons. The sequenced sample consisted of T cells isolated from PBMCs. These receptors were collected from a human donor in good health.

The chain employs TRBV18 and TRBJ1-1; a possible D gene is TRBD1 (5 bases). Deletions cut 5 bases from V and 1 base from J, with 11 bases between. Germline CDR1 and CDR2: KGHSH and LQKENI. The CDR3 extends over 14 amino acids. CDR3 residues: CASSAGLGNTEAFF. CDR3 nucleotides: TGTGCCAGCTCAGCAGGGCTAGGGAACACTGAAGCTTTCTTT.

This sequence joins TRBV11-3 and TRBJ1-4; D uncertain. The CDR3 length is 16 residues. Germline CDR1 and CDR2: SGHNT and YENEEA. The V end lost 0 bases, the J end lost 7 bases, and 15 bases lay between the germline ends. CDR3 bases: TGTGCCAGCAGCTTAGATCGTATGACATATGGTGAAAAACTGTTTTTT. This codes for CASSLDRMTYGEKLFF.

The table lists this clone with a count of one. The chain is built from TRBV12-5 and TRBJ2-5; 9 positions match TRBD1. The CDR3 is made up of 17 amino acids. With V trimmed by 4 bases and J by 5 bases, 14 bases remained unmatched. CDR1 and CDR2 from the germline V gene are LGHNT and FRNRAP. In DNA form, the CDR3 reads TGTGCTAGTGGTTCCCCGGACAGGGGCCACGTCCTGGAGACCCAGTACTTC. The encoded protein is CASGSPDRGHVLETQYF.

CDR3 amino acids: CASRPTSGSLYEQYF. As DNA, the CDR3 is TGTGCCAGCAGGCCCACTAGCGGGAGTTTGTACGAGCAGTACTTC. This chain uses TRBV6-5 with TRBJ2-7; 11 nucleotides line up with TRBD2. The germline V gene has CDR1 MNHEY and CDR2 SVGAGI. The CDR3 totals 15 residues. J was trimmed by 4 bases and V by 6 bases; bases with no gene match: 8.

The rearrangement joins TRBV7-2 to TRBJ1-1, with 7 positions matching TRBD1. CDR1 and CDR2 from the germline V gene are SGHTA and FQGNSA. V gave up 5 bases and J gave up 7 bases; unmatched junction bases: 10. The CDR3 runs 14 residues. The CDR3: CASSTLQGRSEAFF. The CDR3 DNA sequence: TGTGCCAGCAGCACCTTACAGGGGAGGAGTGAAGCTTTCTTT.

The chain joins TRBV6-5 to TRBJ2-7; TRBD1 is a possible D gene (5 bases). The germline V and J ends were trimmed by 2 bases and 2 bases, with 13 bases remaining between them. This CDR3 contains 15 residues. Germline V lookup: CDR1 MNHEY, CDR2 SVGAGI. The CDR3 is CASSYRPGHPYEQYF. CDR3 DNA: TGTGCCAGCAGTTACCGGCCCGGACACCCCTACGAGCAGTACTTC.

The chain links TRBV15 to TRBJ1-1; 8 bases align to TRBD1. V lost 6 bases, J lost 5 bases, and 5 bases stayed unmatched. Looked up from germline, CDR1 is LNHNV and CDR2 is YYDKDF (reference sequence). The CDR3 sequence is 13 residues long. CDR3 region: CATRLQGGTEAFF. The CDR3 DNA sequence: TGTGCCACCAGGTTACAGGGGGGAACTGAAGCTTTCTTT. The variable domain in full, completed from reference TRBV15 and TRBJ1-1, reads DAMVIQNPRYQVTQFGKPVTLSCSQTLNHNVMYWYQQKSSQAPKLLFHYYDKDFNNEADTPDNFQSRRPNTSFCFLDIRSPGLGDTAMYLCATRLQGGTEAFFGQGTRLTVV.

The chain couples TRBV5-6 to TRBJ2-5; maybe TRBD2 (6 bases). The CDR3 contains 15 residues. The V end lost 0 bases, the J end lost 1 base, and 10 bases lay between the germline ends. Per germline, CDR1 SGHDT and CDR2 YYEEEE. Here the CDR3 reads CASSLGLASQETQYF. As DNA, the CDR3 is TGTGCCAGCAGCTTGGGGCTAGCGTCCCAAGAGACCCAGTACTTC.

The rearrangement uses TRBV30 and TRBJ2-7, with 7 positions matching TRBD1. Germline trimming cut 0 bases from V and 0 bases from J; bases unmatched to any gene: 5. The CDR3 has 15 residues. CDR1 and CDR2 from the germline V gene are GTSNPN and SVGIG (reference sequence). The CDR3 coding sequence is TGTGCCTGGAGTGTCGGGACAGCTACCTCCTACGAGCAGTACTTC. It yields the protein CAWSVGTATSYEQYF.

J is TRBJ2-1 and V is TRBV5-8, with D tentatively TRBD1 (6 bases). V gave up 4 bases and J gave up 4 bases, with 9 bases separating them. The CDR3 extends over 13 amino acids. Germline CDR1 SGHTS, CDR2 YDEGEE. In nucleotides, the CDR3 is TGTGCCAGCAGCCGGACAGCATACAATGAGCAGTTCTTC. Protein product: CASSRTAYNEQFF.

The chain couples TRBV15 to TRBJ2-5, with D perhaps matching TRBD1 (5 bases). Germline CDR1 LNHNV, CDR2 YYDKDF (reference sequence). CDR3 length: 15 amino acids. The V gene lost 2 bases and the J gene lost 3 bases, with 13 bases spanning the gap. The CDR3 DNA is TGTGCCACCAGCAGAATGGGGCCTCTCGAAGAGACCCAGTACTTC. Translation: CATSRMGPLEETQYF.

The DNA for the CDR3 is TGTGCCAGCAGCTCTGCCTATCACAGGGAGATAGCAACTAATGAAAAACTGTTTTTT. It specifies CASSSAYHREIATNEKLFF. The chain recombines TRBV5-6 with TRBJ1-4, with a tentative D call TRBD1 (6 bases). The V gene lost 3 bases and the J gene lost 0 bases, with 21 bases spanning the gap. This CDR3 region has 19 residues. Germline assignment: CDR1 SGHDT and CDR2 YYEEEE.

This clone was observed once. The chain employs TRBV30 and TRBJ2-1; a weak D match, TRBD1 (7 bases). The CDR3 is made up of 13 amino acids. In germline, CDR1 is GTSNPN, CDR2 SVGIG (reference sequence). V was cut by 0 bases and J by 7 bases, with 10 bases left in between. The CDR3 loop is CAWSVQGTNEQFF. CDR3 nucleotides: TGTGCCTGGAGTGTACAGGGGACTAATGAGCAGTTCTTC.

This clone was recorded once. This chain links TRBV7-9 with TRBJ2-7, with 7 bases aligning to TRBD2. The germline gives CDR1 SEHNR, CDR2 FQNEAQ (reference sequence). V dropped 6 bases and J dropped 4; count of bases not matched to a gene: 15. The CDR3 contains 16 residues. CDR3 coding DNA: TGTGCCAGCAGGGAAGACGCGGCGGGACTATTTTACGAGCAGTACTTC. Amino acid sequence: CASREDAAGLFYEQYF.

The chain employs TRBV6-5 and TRBJ2-1, with D unresolved. This CDR3 spans 14 amino acids. The ends were cut back, 4 bases at V and 8 bases at J, with 15 bases in the middle. Germline V CDR1 and CDR2: MNHEY, SVGAGI. Written as DNA, the CDR3 is TGTGCCAGCAGTTCAGGAATCCGTATGGATGAGCAGTTCTTC. It encodes CASSSGIRMDEQFF.

The chain employs TRBV7-2 and TRBJ1-2; tentative D call: TRBD1 (6 bases). CDR3 length: 16 amino acids. Trimming removed 2 bases at V and 4 bases at J, with 17 bases between. The germline gives CDR1 SGHTA, CDR2 FQGNSA. The CDR3 region is CASSLSQFGRGYGYTF. The DNA of the CDR3 is TGTGCCAGCAGCTTAAGTCAATTTGGCAGGGGCTATGGCTACACCTTC.

The chain recombines TRBV9 with TRBJ2-7; D gene ambiguous. Germline assignment: CDR1 SGDLS and CDR2 YYNGEE. Between the trimmed V and J ends, which lost 3 bases and 0 bases, there was a span of 10 bases. This CDR3 is built from 14 residues. The DNA of the CDR3 is TGTGCCAGCAGCGACGTTCCCAGCTCCTACGAGCAGTACTTC. As protein: CASSDVPSSYEQYF.

The chain uses TRBV7-9 and TRBJ1-5, with a possible D match to TRBD1 (5 bases). This CDR3 spans 13 amino acids. Trimming stripped 3 bases from V and 3 bases from J, with 6 bases between. Germline CDR1 SEHNR, CDR2 FQNEAQ (reference sequence). This CDR3 reads CASSLTVNQPQHF. The CDR3 bases are TGTGCCAGCAGCTTGACAGTCAATCAGCCCCAGCATTTT.